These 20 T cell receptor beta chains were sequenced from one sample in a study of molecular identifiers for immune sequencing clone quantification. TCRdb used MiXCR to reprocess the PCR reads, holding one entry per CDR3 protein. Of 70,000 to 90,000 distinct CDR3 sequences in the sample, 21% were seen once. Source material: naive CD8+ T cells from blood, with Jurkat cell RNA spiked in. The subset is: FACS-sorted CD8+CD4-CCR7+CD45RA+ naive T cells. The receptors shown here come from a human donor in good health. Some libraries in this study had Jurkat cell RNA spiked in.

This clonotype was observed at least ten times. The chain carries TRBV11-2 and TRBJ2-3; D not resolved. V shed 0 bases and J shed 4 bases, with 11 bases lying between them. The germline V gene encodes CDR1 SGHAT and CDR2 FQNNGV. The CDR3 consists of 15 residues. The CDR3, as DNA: TGTGCCAGCAGCTTAGAGTCAGTTCCCGCAGATACGCAGTATTTT. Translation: CASSLESVPADTQYF.

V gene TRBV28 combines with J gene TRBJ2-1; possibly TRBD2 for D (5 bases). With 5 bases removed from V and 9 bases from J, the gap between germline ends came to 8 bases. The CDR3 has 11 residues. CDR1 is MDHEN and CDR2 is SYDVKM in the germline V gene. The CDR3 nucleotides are TGTGCCAGCAGTGAGGGTGGTGAGCAGTTCTTC. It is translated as CASSEGGEQFF.

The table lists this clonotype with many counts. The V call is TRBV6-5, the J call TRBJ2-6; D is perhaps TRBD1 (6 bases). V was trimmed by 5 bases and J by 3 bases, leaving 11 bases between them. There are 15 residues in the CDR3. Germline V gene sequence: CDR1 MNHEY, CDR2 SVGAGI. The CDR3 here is CASSRYRDGANVLTF. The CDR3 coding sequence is TGTGCCAGCAGTCGTTACAGGGATGGGGCCAACGTCCTGACTTTC.

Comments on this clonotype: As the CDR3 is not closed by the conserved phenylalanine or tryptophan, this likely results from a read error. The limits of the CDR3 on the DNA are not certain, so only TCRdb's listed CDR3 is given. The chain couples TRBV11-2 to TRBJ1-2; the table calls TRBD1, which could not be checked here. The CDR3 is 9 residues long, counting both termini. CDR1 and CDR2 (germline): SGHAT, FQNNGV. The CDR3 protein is CAGSPRDLL.

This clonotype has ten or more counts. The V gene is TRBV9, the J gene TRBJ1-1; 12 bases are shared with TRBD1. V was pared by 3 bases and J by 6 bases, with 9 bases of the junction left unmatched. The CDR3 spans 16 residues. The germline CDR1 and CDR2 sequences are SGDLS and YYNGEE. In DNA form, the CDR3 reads TGTGCCAGCAGCGGCGGGACAGGGGGCGGGAAGGCTGAAGCTTTCTTT. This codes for CASSGGTGGGKAEAFF. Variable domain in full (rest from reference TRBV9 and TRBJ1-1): DSGVTQTPKHLITATGQRVTLRCSPRSGDLSVYWYQQSLDQGLQFLIQYYNGEERAKGNILERFSAQQFPDLHSELNLSSLELGDSALYFCASSGGTGGGKAEAFFGQGTRLTVV.

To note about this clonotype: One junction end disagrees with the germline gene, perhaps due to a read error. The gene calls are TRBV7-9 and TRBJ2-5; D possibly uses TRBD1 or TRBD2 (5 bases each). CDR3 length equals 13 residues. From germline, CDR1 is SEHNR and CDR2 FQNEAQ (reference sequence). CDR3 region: CAGSSGTPEIQYF. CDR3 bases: TGTGCCGGCAGCTCCGGGACCCCAGAGATACAGTACTTC.

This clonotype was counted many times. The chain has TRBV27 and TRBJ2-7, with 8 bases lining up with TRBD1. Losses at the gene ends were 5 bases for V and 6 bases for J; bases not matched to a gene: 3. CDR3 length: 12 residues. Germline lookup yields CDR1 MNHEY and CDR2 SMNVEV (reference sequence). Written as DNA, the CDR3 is TGTGCCAGCAGTCGGACAGGGAGCGAGCAGTACTTC. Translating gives CASSRTGSEQYF.

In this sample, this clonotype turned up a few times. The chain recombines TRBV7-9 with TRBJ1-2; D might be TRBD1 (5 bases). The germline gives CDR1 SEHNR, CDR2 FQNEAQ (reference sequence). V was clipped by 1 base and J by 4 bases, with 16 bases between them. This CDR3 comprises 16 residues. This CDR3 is CASSLDVDSRIYGYTF. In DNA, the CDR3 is TGTGCCAGCAGCTTAGATGTTGACAGCCGAATCTATGGCTACACCTTC. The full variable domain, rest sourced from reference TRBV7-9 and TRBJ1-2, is DTGVSQNPRHKITKRGQNVTFRCDPISEHNRLYWYRQTLGQGPEFLTYFQNEAQLEKSRLLSDRFSAERPKGSFSTLEIQRTEQGDSAMYLCASSLDVDSRIYGYTFGSGTRLTVV.

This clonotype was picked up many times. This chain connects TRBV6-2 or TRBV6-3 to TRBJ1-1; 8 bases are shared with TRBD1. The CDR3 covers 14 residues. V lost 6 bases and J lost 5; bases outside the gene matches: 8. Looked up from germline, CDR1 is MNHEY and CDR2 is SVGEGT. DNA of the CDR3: TGTGCCAGCAGCTCGGACAGGGTTCAAACTGAAGCTTTCTTT. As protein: CASSSDRVQTEAFF.

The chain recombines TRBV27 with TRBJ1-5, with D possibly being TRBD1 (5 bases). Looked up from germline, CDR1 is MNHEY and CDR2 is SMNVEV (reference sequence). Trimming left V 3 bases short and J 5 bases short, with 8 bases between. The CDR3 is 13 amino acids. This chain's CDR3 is CASSFSRDQPQHF. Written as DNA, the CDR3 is TGTGCCAGCAGTTTCTCCAGGGATCAGCCCCAGCATTTT.

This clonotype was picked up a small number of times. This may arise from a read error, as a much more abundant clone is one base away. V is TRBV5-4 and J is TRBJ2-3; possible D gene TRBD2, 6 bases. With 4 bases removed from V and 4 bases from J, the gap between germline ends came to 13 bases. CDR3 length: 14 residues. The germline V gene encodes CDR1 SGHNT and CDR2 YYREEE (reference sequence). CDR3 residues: CASSQGTGADTQYF. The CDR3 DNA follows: TGTGCCAGCAGCCAAGGGACTGGCGCAGATACGCAGTATTTT.

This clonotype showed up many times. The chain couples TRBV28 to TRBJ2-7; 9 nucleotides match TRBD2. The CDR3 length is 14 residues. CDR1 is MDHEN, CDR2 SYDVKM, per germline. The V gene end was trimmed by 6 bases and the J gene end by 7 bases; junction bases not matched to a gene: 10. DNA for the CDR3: TGTGCCAGCAGCCCGGGACTAGCCGGACGAGAGCAGTACTTC. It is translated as CASSPGLAGREQYF.

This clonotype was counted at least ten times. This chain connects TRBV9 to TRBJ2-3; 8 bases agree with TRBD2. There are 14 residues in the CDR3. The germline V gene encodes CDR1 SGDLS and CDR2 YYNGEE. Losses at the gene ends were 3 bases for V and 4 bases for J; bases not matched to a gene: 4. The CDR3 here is CASSARTSPDTQYF. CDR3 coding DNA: TGTGCCAGCAGCGCGCGGACTAGCCCAGATACGCAGTATTTT.

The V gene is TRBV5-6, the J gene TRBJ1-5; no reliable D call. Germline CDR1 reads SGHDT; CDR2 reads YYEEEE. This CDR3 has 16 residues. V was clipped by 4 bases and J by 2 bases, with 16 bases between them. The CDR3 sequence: CASSTREWGGNQPQHF. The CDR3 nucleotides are TGTGCCAGCAGCACAAGGGAATGGGGTGGCAATCAGCCCCAGCATTTT.

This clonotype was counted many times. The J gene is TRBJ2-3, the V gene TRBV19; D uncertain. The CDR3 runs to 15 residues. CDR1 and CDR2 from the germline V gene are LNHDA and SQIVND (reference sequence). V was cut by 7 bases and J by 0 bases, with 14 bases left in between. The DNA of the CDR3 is TGTGCCAGTATGGGCGTTAGGGAAAGCACAGATACGCAGTATTTT. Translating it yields CASMGVRESTDTQYF.

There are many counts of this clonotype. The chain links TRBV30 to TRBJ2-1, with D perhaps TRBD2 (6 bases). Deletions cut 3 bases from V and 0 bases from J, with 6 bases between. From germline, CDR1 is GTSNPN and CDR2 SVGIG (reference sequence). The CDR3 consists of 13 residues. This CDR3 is CAWSGSSYNEQFF. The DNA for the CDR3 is TGTGCCTGGAGCGGGAGCTCCTACAATGAGCAGTTCTTC.

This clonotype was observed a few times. The CDR3: CAISEAAAEQYF. The CDR3 DNA is TGTGCCATCAGTGAGGCGGCAGCCGAGCAGTACTTC. The genes are TRBV10-3 and TRBJ2-7; no reliable D call. Germline CDR1 and CDR2: ENHRY and SYGVKD. V dropped 2 bases and J dropped 6 bases, with 8 bases sitting between them. The CDR3 has 12 residues.

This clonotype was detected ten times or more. CDR3 residues: CASNLAGEGETQYF. For the CDR3, the DNA is TGTGCCAGCAATCTAGCGGGAGAAGGAGAGACCCAGTACTTC. V is TRBV28 and J is TRBJ2-5; 10 bases align to TRBD2. Germline V gives CDR1 MDHEN, CDR2 SYDVKM. V lost 7 bases, J lost 4 bases, and 6 bases stayed unmatched. CDR3 length equals 14 residues.

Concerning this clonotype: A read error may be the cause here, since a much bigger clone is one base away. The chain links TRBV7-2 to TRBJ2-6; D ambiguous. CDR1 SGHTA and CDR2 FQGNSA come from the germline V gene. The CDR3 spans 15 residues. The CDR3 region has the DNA TGTGCCAGCAGCTTTCAAGGAATTTGGGCCAGCGTCCTGACTTTC. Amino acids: CASSFQGIWASVLTF.

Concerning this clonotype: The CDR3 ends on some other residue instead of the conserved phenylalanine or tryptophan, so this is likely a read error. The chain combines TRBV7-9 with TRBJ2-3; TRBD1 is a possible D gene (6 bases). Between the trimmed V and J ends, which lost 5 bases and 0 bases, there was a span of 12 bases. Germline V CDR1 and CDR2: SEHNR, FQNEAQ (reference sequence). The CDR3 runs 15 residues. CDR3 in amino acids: CASSPLGGSTDTQYL. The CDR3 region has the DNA TGTGCCAGCAGCCCCCTAGGGGGAAGCACAGATACGCAGTATCTT.